This T cell receptor beta chain comes out of a study of T cell changes during pregnancy in multiple sclerosis. Sequencing used immunoSEQ multiplex PCR; TCRdb keeps in-frame clones, though not all of them. The sample carries roughly 86,000 clones, roughly 92% recorded once. The CDR3 totals 15 residues. Trimming took 1 base from V and 4 from J, leaving 13 bases between them. Germline V gives CDR1 MGHRA, CDR2 YSYEKL. The clonotype was recovered from a female donor with multiple sclerosis, enrolled in a pregnancy study. The chain links TRBV4-1 to TRBJ1-2; a possible D gene is TRBD1 (6 bases). Source: peripheral blood, taken in the first trimester of pregnancy. As DNA, the CDR3 is TGCGCCAGCAGCCAAGTACAGGGTGAAATCTATGGCTACACCTTC. Its protein is CASSQVQGEIYGYTF.